One T cell receptor (beta chain) is described in this entry. Per the authors' pipeline: Reference gene primers were amplified, and this amplification served to estimate nucleated cell counts. TCRdb's table, derived via immunoSEQ multiplex PCR, lists solely in-frame clones and lacks some. The V and J calls and clone size were taken over from that table, and D and trimming were inferred from the DNA. The sample holds over 250,000 clones; about 80% are singletons and the top ten take 8.5% to 9.5%. This sample was included in a study of blood T cell repertoires in COVID-19. Study-level information: From the United States, Italy and Spain came samples of acute and convalescent COVID-19. T cells, B-cell-depleted T cells, or PBMCs provided the cDNA or gDNA that served as material.

The CDR3 is 13 amino acids. Germline values: CDR1 SNHLY, CDR2 FYNNEI. With V trimmed by 8 bases and J by 4 bases, 7 bases remained unmatched. Material for sequencing was peripheral blood. The source is a woman aged 50 to 60 who had recovered from COVID-19. The chain is built from TRBV2 and TRBJ2-7, with TRBD1 matching 8 bases. This CDR3 is CASRRDRFYEQYF. DNA for the CDR3: TGTGCCAGCCGTCGGGACAGGTTTTACGAGCAGTACTTC.